The 21 T cell receptor beta chains below were found in one sample sequenced in a study of control samples from healthy donors and cancer patients. The table came from immunoSEQ multiplex PCR; TCRdb's copy has only in-frame clones and leaves some out. This sample carries under 70,000 clones, roughly 88% of them seen once, and the ten largest clones take 3.5% to 4%. Sequencing was performed on blood. These receptors came from a man aged 50-60 years in good health.

The chain joins TRBV21-1 to TRBJ2-7; the D call of TRBD1 is as the table states it, not checked on the DNA. TRBV21-1 is classified as a pseudogene. This CDR3 region has 15 residues. The CDR3 is CASSPVGTATYEQYF. The CDR3 nucleotides are TGTGCCAGCAGCCCTGTCGGGACAGCTACCTACGAGCAGTACTTC.

The J gene is TRBJ1-1, the V gene TRBV6-6; D might be TRBD1 (5 bases). V shed 0 bases and J shed 1 base, with 12 bases lying between them. Per germline, CDR1 MNHNY and CDR2 SVGAGI (reference sequence). The CDR3 covers 16 residues. The CDR3 is CASSYSRDVGNTEAFF. In DNA form, the CDR3 reads TGTGCCAGCAGTTACTCCCGGGACGTGGGGAACACTGAAGCTTTCTTT.

V usage is TRBV28 and J usage is TRBJ1-5, with D uncertain. The CDR3 spans 18 residues. CDR1 is MDHEN and CDR2 is SYDVKM in the germline V gene. Trimming removed 2 bases from V and 2 bases from J, with 19 bases in between. CDR3 nucleotide sequence: TGTGCCAGCAGTTTACTTCGTGCGGGCCCGTCGGGCAATCAGCCCCAGCATTTT. As protein: CASSLLRAGPSGNQPQHF. The full variable domain, its missing parts supplied by reference TRBV28 and TRBJ1-5, is DVKVTQSSRYLVKRTGEKVFLECVQDMDHENMFWYRQDPGLGLRLIYFSYDVKMKEKGDIPEGYSVSREKKERFSLILESASTNQTSMYLCASSLLRAGPSGNQPQHFGDGTRLSIL.

The chain employs TRBV11-2 and TRBJ1-3, with 7 bases that match TRBD1. Germline V gene lookup returns CDR1 SGHAT and CDR2 FQNNGV. CDR3 length: 15 amino acids. V was pared by 4 bases and J by 6 bases, with 9 bases of the junction left unmatched. The CDR3 sequence: CASSSFRQGQNTIYF. DNA of the CDR3: TGTGCCAGCAGCTCTTTTAGACAGGGTCAAAACACCATATATTTT. The full variable domain, completed using reference TRBV11-2 and TRBJ1-3, is EAGVAQSPRYKIIEKRQSVAFWCNPISGHATLYWYQQILGQGPKLLIQFQNNGVVDDSQLPKDRFSAERLKGVDSTLKIQPAKLEDSAVYLCASSSFRQGQNTIYFGEGSWLTVV.

V is TRBV28 and J is TRBJ1-5; D is undetermined. The CDR3 extends over 13 amino acids. V lost 3 bases and J 3 bases, leaving 6 bases between the germline ends. Germline CDR1 and CDR2: MDHEN and SYDVKM. The CDR3 DNA sequence: TGTGCCAGCAGTTTCCCGCCCAATCAGCCCCAGCATTTT. This gives the protein CASSFPPNQPQHF.

V is TRBV28 and J is TRBJ1-5, with 7 bases fitting TRBD1. V shed 4 bases and J 0 bases; nucleotides not matched to a gene: 3. CDR3 length equals 15 residues. Germline CDR1 and CDR2: MDHEN and SYDVKM. CDR3 sequence (DNA): TGTGCCAGCAGTTCAGGGGGGGGTAGCAATCAGCCCCAGCATTTT. It is translated as CASSSGGGSNQPQHF.

The rearrangement uses TRBV5-1 and TRBJ2-5; D is uncertain. The germline V and J ends were trimmed by 0 bases and 2 bases, with 5 bases remaining between them. This CDR3 comprises 13 residues. The germline gives CDR1 SGHRS, CDR2 YFSETQ. The DNA for the CDR3 is TGCGCCAGCAGCTTGGATACACAAGAGACCCAGTACTTC. Its translation: CASSLDTQETQYF.

The rearrangement links TRBV7-9 to TRBJ1-2; D gene unclear. CDR3 length: 14 amino acids. Germline values: CDR1 SEHNR, CDR2 FQNEAQ (reference sequence). The ends were cut back, 1 base at V and 8 bases at J, with 14 bases in the middle. CDR3: CASSLVGLQEGYTF. DNA for the CDR3: TGTGCCAGCAGCTTAGTCGGGCTCCAAGAAGGCTACACCTTC.

CDR3 sequence: CASRKGTGTAYEQYF. DNA of the CDR3: TGTGCCAGCAGGAAGGGCACAGGGACAGCCTACGAGCAGTACTTC. V usage is TRBV27 and J usage is TRBJ2-7; TRBD1 aligns across 7 bases. Germline V gives CDR1 MNHEY, CDR2 SMNVEV (reference sequence). Losses at the gene ends were 6 bases for V and 2 bases for J; bases not matched to a gene: 10. This CDR3 has 15 amino acids.

The chain recombines TRBV6-5 with TRBJ2-5; D might be TRBD1 or TRBD2, each matching 5 bases. Deletions cut 5 bases from V and 1 base from J, with 11 bases between. Germline loops: CDR1 MNHEY, CDR2 SVGAGI. This CDR3 spans 14 amino acids. CDR3: CASSRARGQETQYF. CDR3 nucleotide sequence: TGTGCCAGCAGTCGAGCGAGGGGCCAAGAGACCCAGTACTTC.

The gene calls are TRBV18 and TRBJ2-1; D could derive from TRBD1 or TRBD2 (5 bases each). The V and J ends lost 2 bases and 12 bases respectively, with 23 bases between them. The CDR3 spans 16 residues. Germline values: CDR1 KGHSH, CDR2 LQKENI. In DNA, the CDR3 is TGTGCCAGCTCACCATTCAGAGACAGCGAGACTGGGGGGCAGTTCTTC. Its translation: CASSPFRDSETGGQFF.

The chain employs TRBV2 and TRBJ2-7; TRBD2 agrees at 11 bases. With 8 bases clipped from V and 5 bases from J, the junction kept 11 bases outside the gene matches. The CDR3 extends over 15 amino acids. Germline assignment: CDR1 SNHLY and CDR2 FYNNEI. CDR3 region: CASRSSSSGRNEQYF. The CDR3 DNA sequence: TGTGCCAGCCGATCCTCTTCTAGCGGGAGGAACGAGCAGTACTTC.

The DNA of the CDR3 is TGTGCCAGCTCACCCGGGCGGGAGCAAGAGCAGTACTTC. Amino acid sequence: CASSPGREQEQYF. This rearrangement joins TRBV18 to TRBJ2-7; 7 bases align to TRBD2. V lost 3 bases to trimming and J lost 7 bases; unmatched junction nucleotides: 6. This CDR3 spans 13 amino acids. Germline V lookup: CDR1 KGHSH, CDR2 LQKENI.

The chain joins TRBV19 to TRBJ1-4; 8 bases agree with TRBD1. Trimming cost V 5 bases and J 4 bases; bases outside gene matches: 3. Looked up from germline, CDR1 is LNHDA and CDR2 is SQIVND (reference sequence). The CDR3 runs to 14 residues. CDR3 nucleotide sequence: TGTGCCAGTAGTTCACAGGGGGTTAATGAAAAACTGTTTTTT. Amino acids: CASSSQGVNEKLFF. The variable domain in full, completed from reference TRBV19 and TRBJ1-4, reads DGGITQSPKYLFRKEGQNVTLSCEQNLNHDAMYWYRQDPGQGLRLIYYSQIVNDFQKGDIAEGYSVSREKKESFPLTVTSAQKNPTAFYLCASSSQGVNEKLFFGSGTQLSVL.

This chain uses TRBV15 with TRBJ1-6, with D unclear. CDR3 size: 17 residues. Germline CDR1 is LNHNV and CDR2 is YYDKDF (reference sequence). V lost 0 bases and J 0 bases, leaving 9 bases between the germline ends. CDR3 sequence reads: CATSRDHHSSYNSPLHF. For the CDR3, the DNA is TGTGCCACCAGCAGAGATCATCACAGCTCCTATAATTCACCCCTCCACTTT.

The chain carries TRBV6-5 and TRBJ1-3; D is perhaps TRBD1 (5 bases). V was pared by 6 bases and J by 2 bases, with 8 bases between. Germline CDR1 reads MNHEY; CDR2 reads SVGAGI. The CDR3 loop spans 13 amino acids. CDR3 sequence reads: CASSREAGNTIYF. CDR3 bases: TGTGCCAGCAGCAGGGAGGCTGGAAACACCATATATTTT.

The gene calls are TRBV6-6 and TRBJ2-7; D gene uncertain. There are 11 residues in the CDR3. V gave up 0 bases and J gave up 7 bases, with 4 bases separating them. The V gene's germline CDR1 is MNHNY and CDR2 SVGAGI (reference sequence). In DNA, the CDR3 is TGTGCCAGCAGTTACTCGAGGGAGCAGTACTTC. Protein sequence: CASSYSREQYF.

This chain uses TRBV6-5 with TRBJ1-5; the D is unclear. In germline, CDR1 is MNHEY, CDR2 SVGAGI. The CDR3 spans 14 residues. V was pared by 2 bases and J by 2 bases, with 7 bases between. CDR3 coding DNA: TGTGCCAGCAGTTACGAATACGGCAATCAGCCCCAGCATTTT. Translating gives CASSYEYGNQPQHF.

This clone was counted a single time. V gene TRBV28 combines with J gene TRBJ1-5; D might be TRBD1 (6 bases). Trimming cost V 4 bases and J 2 bases, with 15 bases left between them. CDR1 MDHEN and CDR2 SYDVKM come from the germline V gene. The length of the CDR3 is 16 residues. CDR3 DNA sequence: TGTGCCAGCAGTTCTTTAGCAGGGGCCGGCAATCAGCCCCAGCATTTT. Translated: CASSSLAGAGNQPQHF.

The chain recombines TRBV6-1 with TRBJ2-7, with 11 nucleotides matching TRBD2. CDR1 is MNHNS, CDR2 SASEGT, per germline. There are 16 residues in the CDR3. The trim removed 2 bases at V and 2 bases at J, leaving 5 bases unmatched. CDR3 in DNA: TGTGCCAGCAGTGAATGGGGGACTAGCGGAACCTACGAGCAGTACTTC. Its translation: CASSEWGTSGTYEQYF.

The rearrangement links TRBV28 to TRBJ1-4; tentative D call: TRBD1 (5 bases). The CDR3 consists of 14 residues. Germline assignment: CDR1 MDHEN and CDR2 SYDVKM. Trimming removed 6 bases from V and 8 bases from J, with 16 bases in between. The chain's CDR3 is CASSLREKGEKLFF. The CDR3, as DNA: TGTGCCAGCAGCCTCAGGGAGAAAGGGGAAAAACTGTTTTTT.